The next 26 T cell receptor beta chains were all read from a single sample in a study of CD8+CD57+ T cells in acquired aplastic anemia. The study profiled TCR beta VDJ and CDR3 using genomic DNA as template. MiXCR, applied by TCRdb to the reads, yields one record per CDR3 protein. The data show roughly 170,000 distinct CDR3 sequences, with 48% seen just once and 10% to 15% held by the top ten. Previously, flow cytometry had revealed CD8+CD57+ cell expansion in the patients chosen for sequencing. The specimen sequenced was sorted CD4+, CD8+, or CD8+CD57+ T cells (not recorded which) from PBMCs. Receptors were obtained from a human donor with aplastic anemia.

Of note for this clonotype: A much larger clone lies a single base off, so this may be a read error. V gene TRBV6-1 combines with J gene TRBJ2-3, with 9 bases fitting TRBD1. Germline lookup yields CDR1 MNHNS and CDR2 SASEGT. The CDR3 covers 14 residues. The CDR3 bases are TGTGCCAGCAGGAAGGGACAGGGCACAGATATGCAGTATTTT. It specifies CASRKGQGTDMQYF.

The rearrangement uses TRBV20-1 and TRBJ2-1; D unresolved. Between the trimmed V and J ends, which lost 1 base and 6 bases, there was a span of 13 bases. The CDR3 consists of 14 residues. Germline lookup yields CDR1 DFQATT and CDR2 SNEGSKA (reference sequence). The DNA for the CDR3 is TGCAGTGCTAGAGCCCCCGTGAAAGGCAATGAGCAGTTCTTC. It is translated as CSARAPVKGNEQFF.

V is TRBV19 and J is TRBJ2-7, with D possibly being TRBD2 (6 bases). Trimming stripped 5 bases from V and 3 bases from J, with 8 bases between. The CDR3 contains 12 residues. Germline loops: CDR1 LNHDA, CDR2 SQIVND (reference sequence). CDR3: CASSHGGYEQYF. As DNA, the CDR3 is TGTGCCAGTAGTCACGGGGGCTACGAGCAGTACTTC.

V is TRBV19 and J is TRBJ2-1, with D uncertain. The CDR3 contains 14 residues. The V gene lost 3 bases and the J gene lost 9 bases, with 15 bases spanning the gap. Germline V gene data show CDR1 as LNHDA and CDR2 as SQIVND (reference sequence). CDR3 coding DNA: TGTGCCAGTAGTATGAAGGCCGTCCGCGGTGAGCAGTTCTTC. It is translated as CASSMKAVRGEQFF.

The rearrangement joins TRBV29-1 to TRBJ2-1, with D perhaps matching TRBD1 or TRBD2 (5 bases each). The CDR3 loop spans 14 amino acids. The germline V gene has CDR1 SQVTM and CDR2 ANQGSEA. V lost 8 bases to trimming and J lost 3 bases, with 17 bases between them. The CDR3 DNA follows: TGCAGCACTAGTAGAGGGGCGAGCTACAATGAGCAGTTCTTC. It codes for CSTSRGASYNEQFF.

Concerning this clonotype: Just one base apart from a much larger clone, this may be a read error. The chain joins TRBV25-1 to TRBJ2-1; no clear D gene. CDR3 length equals 15 residues. CDR1 and CDR2 (germline): MGHDK, SYGVNS. The CDR3 region has the DNA TGCGCCAGCAGCTTACAGCCTCGCGCCTACAATGAGCAGCTCTTC. Its translation: CASSLQPRAYNEQLF. Variable domain in full (rest from reference TRBV25-1 and TRBJ2-1): EADIYQTPRYLVIGTGKKITLECSQTMGHDKMYWYQQDPGMELHLIHYSYGVNSTEKGDLSSESTVSRIRTEHFPLTLESARPSHTSQYLCASSLQPRAYNEQLFGPGTRLTVL.

The chain employs TRBV5-6 and TRBJ2-3, with 7 positions matching TRBD2. The CDR3 spans 15 residues. CDR1 is SGHDT and CDR2 is YYEEEE in the germline V gene. J was trimmed by 2 bases and V by 1 base; bases with no gene match: 4. The CDR3 nucleotides are TGTGCCAGCAGCTTGCGGGGGGAGACCACAGATACGCAGTATTTT. As protein: CASSLRGETTDTQYF.

This clonotype was detected only a few times. The chain couples TRBV24-1 to TRBJ2-5; D tentatively fits TRBD1 or TRBD2 (5 bases each). Germline assignment: CDR1 KGHDR and CDR2 SFDVKD. This CDR3 spans 15 amino acids. Trimming removed 2 bases at V and 5 bases at J, with 14 bases between. The CDR3 region is CATSDSGTARETQYF. Here the CDR3 DNA reads TGTGCCACCAGTGATTCCGGGACGGCGAGGGAGACCCAGTACTTC.

V usage is TRBV19 and J usage is TRBJ1-5; D not resolved. Trimming left V 2 bases short and J 3 bases short, with 5 bases between. Germline-derived CDR1 and CDR2 are LNHDA and SQIVND (reference sequence). CDR3 length: 13 residues. The chain's CDR3 is CASSIKVNQPQHF. CDR3 DNA: TGTGCCAGTAGTATAAAGGTCAATCAGCCCCAGCATTTT.

The rearrangement uses TRBV11-2 and TRBJ1-2; the D is unclear. The germline V gene encodes CDR1 SGHAT and CDR2 FQNNGV. The ends were cut back, 5 bases at V and 0 bases at J, with 7 bases in the middle. The CDR3 contains 13 residues. The chain's CDR3 is CASSPAPNYGYTF. Written as DNA, the CDR3 is TGTGCCAGCAGCCCAGCCCCTAACTATGGCTACACCTTC.

The chain uses TRBV15 and TRBJ2-5, with D uncertain. V lost 0 bases and J 5 bases, leaving 13 bases between the germline ends. CDR1 and CDR2 from the germline V gene are LNHNV and YYDKDF (reference sequence). This CDR3 region has 15 residues. As DNA, the CDR3 is TGTGCCACCAGCAGAGATCGGTTGGCACAGGAGACCCAGTACTTC. Translating it yields CATSRDRLAQETQYF. The whole variable domain, filled in from reference TRBV15 and TRBJ2-5, reads DAMVIQNPRYQVTQFGKPVTLSCSQTLNHNVMYWYQQKSSQAPKLLFHYYDKDFNNEADTPDNFQSRRPNTSFCFLDIRSPGLGDTAMYLCATSRDRLAQETQYFGPGTRLLVL.

The rearrangement links TRBV7-6 to TRBJ2-3; D is possibly TRBD2 (5 bases). There are 16 residues in the CDR3. The germline V and J ends were trimmed by 2 bases and 2 bases, with 14 bases remaining between them. Per the germline V gene, CDR1 is SGHVS and CDR2 is FNYEAQ. The CDR3 nucleotides are TGTGCCAGCAGCTTAAACGCCGGACTTGACACAGATACGCAGTATTTT. Its protein product is CASSLNAGLDTDTQYF.

V is TRBV29-1 and J is TRBJ2-7; 7 bases are a match to TRBD2. With 6 bases clipped from V and 7 bases from J, the junction kept 6 bases outside the gene matches. CDR3 size: 11 residues. CDR1 is SQVTM, CDR2 ANQGSEA, per germline. This chain's CDR3 is CSVDPGGEQYF. The CDR3 nucleotides read TGCAGCGTCGACCCGGGAGGAGAGCAGTACTTC.

V and J are TRBV19 and TRBJ1-6; D is undetermined. Trimming cost V 0 bases and J 7 bases, with 10 bases left between them. The CDR3 has 15 residues. Germline V gene data show CDR1 as LNHDA and CDR2 as SQIVND (reference sequence). The CDR3 protein is CASSIDRQLNSPLHF. For the CDR3, the DNA is TGTGCCAGTAGTATAGATCGCCAGTTGAATTCACCCCTCCACTTT.

The chain carries TRBV5-1 and TRBJ1-2, with D hard to call. The CDR3 spans 13 residues. The germline gives CDR1 SGHRS, CDR2 YFSETQ. The germline V and J ends were trimmed by 5 bases and 0 bases, with 8 bases remaining between them. CDR3 residues: CASSLVANYGYTF. The DNA of the CDR3 is TGCGCCAGCAGTCTGGTAGCTAACTATGGCTACACCTTC.

The rearrangement uses TRBV5-8 and TRBJ2-5; no clear D. The end of the DNA aligns better with TRBJ2-7, so the J call may be wrong. The CDR3 totals 14 residues. CDR1 and CDR2 (germline): SGHTS, YDEGEE. The CDR3, as DNA: TGTGCCAGCAGCTTTAACCCAGGAAAGTACGAGCAGTACTTC. Protein sequence: CASSFNPGKYEQYF.

This clonotype was detected ten times or more. The chain combines TRBV5-6 with TRBJ2-5; tentative D call: TRBD2 (5 bases). The CDR3 is 12 amino acids. Per the germline V gene, CDR1 is SGHDT and CDR2 is YYEEEE. This CDR3 reads CPQRRPQETQYF. DNA of the CDR3: TGTCCCCAACGGAGGCCCCAAGAGACCCAGTACTTC.

This chain uses TRBV10-3 with TRBJ2-2; D is possibly TRBD1 (5 bases). The CDR3 loop spans 14 amino acids. Germline V lookup: CDR1 ENHRY, CDR2 SYGVKD. Trimming took off 6 bases at V and 2 bases at J, with 10 bases between the two ends. The CDR3, as DNA: TGTGCCATCAGGGGGCGAGGAAACACCGGGGAGCTGTTTTTT. It yields the protein CAIRGRGNTGELFF.

This clonotype showed up many times. The chain joins TRBV20-1 to TRBJ2-3; 7 bases fit TRBD2. This CDR3 has 16 residues. The germline V gene has CDR1 DFQATT and CDR2 SNEGSKA (reference sequence). The trim removed 0 bases at V and 6 bases at J, leaving 12 bases unmatched. CDR3 coding DNA: TGCAGTGCTAGAGACACCGGCGGGGGAGTTGTTGATACGCAGTATTTT. Residues: CSARDTGGGVVDTQYF.

This clonotype was counted many times. V usage is TRBV4-1 and J usage is TRBJ2-1; 9 bases agree with TRBD2. CDR1 and CDR2 from the germline V gene are MGHRA and YSYEKL. J was trimmed by 5 bases and V by 1 base; bases with no gene match: 9. The CDR3 consists of 17 residues. The CDR3 region has the DNA TGCGCCAGCAGCCAAGTAAGCGGGGGGATTGTCAACAATGAGCAGTTCTTC. Amino acid sequence: CASSQVSGGIVNNEQFF.

This clonotype has just a few counts. The J gene is TRBJ2-5, the V gene TRBV5-4, with TRBD2 matching over 8 bases. V was clipped by 7 bases and J by 4 bases; unmatched bases: 9. The germline V gene has CDR1 SGHNT and CDR2 YYREEE (reference sequence). The CDR3 has 14 residues. The CDR3 nucleotides are TGTGCCAGCGCCCCCGGGGGGGCCGGAGAGACCCAGTACTTC. Its protein is CASAPGGAGETQYF.

This clonotype was found a few times. V and J are TRBV18 and TRBJ1-2; D is undetermined. This CDR3 contains 13 residues. CDR1 KGHSH and CDR2 LQKENI come from the germline V gene. V was shortened by 6 bases and J by 14 bases, with 22 bases between the two germline ends. The chain's CDR3 is CASSRSVDHTRTF. For the CDR3, the DNA is TGTGCCAGCTCCCGAAGCGTAGATCATACGCGGACCTTC.

This sequence joins TRBV7-9 and TRBJ1-2; no reliable D call. Trimming cost V 8 bases and J 4 bases, with 11 bases left between them. Germline CDR1 reads SEHNR; CDR2 reads FQNEAQ (reference sequence). The CDR3 loop spans 12 amino acids. The CDR3 DNA sequence: TGTGCCAGCGGCGAAAACAGCTATGGCTACACCTTC. As protein: CASGENSYGYTF.

In this sample, this clonotype turned up many times. The rearrangement uses TRBV6-5 and TRBJ2-7; D is unresolved. Germline V gene lookup returns CDR1 MNHEY and CDR2 SVGAGI. Trimming left V 2 bases short and J 0 bases short, with 14 bases between. This CDR3 spans 16 amino acids. The CDR3 sequence is CASSYHGRPSSYEQYF. The CDR3 region has the DNA TGTGCCAGCAGTTACCATGGGCGGCCCAGCTCCTACGAGCAGTACTTC.

The sample holds a few counts of this clonotype. V gene TRBV7-6 combines with J gene TRBJ2-7; no definite D call. The V gene lost 1 base and the J gene lost 6 bases, with 7 bases spanning the gap. The germline V gene encodes CDR1 SGHVS and CDR2 FNYEAQ. CDR3 length: 12 amino acids. The CDR3 DNA sequence: TGTGCCAGCAGCTTAGGGGGTCTCGAGCAGTACTTC. Amino acids: CASSLGGLEQYF.

Only one count was recorded for this clonotype. V and J are TRBV2 and TRBJ2-7; no clear D. CDR1 is SNHLY, CDR2 FYNNEI, per germline. The CDR3 has 12 residues. Trimming removed 8 bases from V and 3 bases from J, with 11 bases in between. CDR3 loop: CASHTQLYEQYF. Here the CDR3 DNA reads TGTGCCAGCCATACACAGCTCTACGAGCAGTACTTC.